This entry features one TCR beta chain sequence. Its antigen is currently unknown. Trimming at V came to 4 bases and at J to 5 bases, leaving 14 bases not matched to a gene. Germline V gene sequence: CDR1 MRHNA, CDR2 SNTAGT. There are 17 residues in the CDR3. This entry comes from a study of TIL therapy for anti-PD-1-resistant metastatic lung cancer. About the study: Most patients had lung adenocarcinoma; a handful of tumors were EGFR-mutant, two ALK-rearranged; half smoked currently or formerly. Findings and caveats of the study: Many TIL product clones were absent from baseline tumor, suggesting clonal contraction.

The immunoSEQ assay was v3. Sequencing depth was 1.9 million or so read pairs for survey level, roughly 4.5-6.5 million for deep. Here immunoSEQ multiplex PCR was the method, and the copy in TCRdb shows in-frame clones only, minus some. This sample carries 6,500 to 9,000 clones, just under 75% of them seen once, and the ten largest clones take around 7.3%. Noted time point: pre-treatment sample, taken before nivolumab and TIL therapy. Tumor tissue came from excised metastases, mostly pleural nodules or supraclavicular lymph nodes. Stage 4 NSCLC adults joined between 2017 and 2020. V is TRBV6-4 and J is TRBJ2-1, with TRBD2 matching over 7 bases. This clonotype was sampled from a person between 25 and 80 years old with non-small cell lung cancer. The material was tumor tissue, obtained at baseline. DNA of the CDR3: TGTGCCAGCAGTGGATGGCGGCCGACTAGCCTGGACAATGAGCAGTTCTTC. Its protein product is CASSGWRPTSLDNEQFF.